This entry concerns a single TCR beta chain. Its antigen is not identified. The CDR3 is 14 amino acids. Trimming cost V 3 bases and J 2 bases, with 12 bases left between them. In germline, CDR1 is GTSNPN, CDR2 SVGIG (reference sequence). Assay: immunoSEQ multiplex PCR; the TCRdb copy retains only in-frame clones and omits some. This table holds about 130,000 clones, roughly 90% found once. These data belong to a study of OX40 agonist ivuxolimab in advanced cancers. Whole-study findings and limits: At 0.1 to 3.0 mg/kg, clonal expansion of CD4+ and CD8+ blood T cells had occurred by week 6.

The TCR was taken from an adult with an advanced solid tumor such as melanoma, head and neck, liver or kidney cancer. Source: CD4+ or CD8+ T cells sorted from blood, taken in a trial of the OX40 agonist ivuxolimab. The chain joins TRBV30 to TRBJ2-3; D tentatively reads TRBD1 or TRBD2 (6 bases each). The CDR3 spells CAWREGVPTDTQYF. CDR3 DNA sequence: TGTGCCTGGAGGGAGGGGGTCCCCACAGATACGCAGTATTTT.